A selection of T cell receptor beta chains follows, all from one sample in a study of post-analysis software for immune sequencing data. TCRdb processed the PCR reads anew with MiXCR; each CDR3 protein has one entry. The sample lists about 820,000 distinct CDR3 sequences, approximately 53% occurring once. The sequencing sample was made of blood. All receptors come from a girl aged 10 to 17 with multiple sclerosis. Both conserved end residues are part of each CDR3.

V,CDR3
TRBV10-3,CAISESTGRTQTPYEQYF
TRBV5-1,CASRGGDTGELFF
TRBV5-1,CASSSGTSGVSYEQFF
TRBV5-1,CASSLAFRTEVNSPLHF
TRBV29-1,CSVVGEIQFHTDTQYF
TRBV5-1,CASSPGQGAANQPQHF
TRBV11-2,CASSGRLDVRYEQYF
TRBV5-1,CASSPRASGFSSCNEQFF
TRBV5-1,CASSVDRYEQYF
TRBV28,CASSLGVAGLGKQFF
TRBV10-1,CASSERRIDEQYF
TRBV12-3/TRBV12-4,CASRPGGGTGLNEQFF
TRBV10-3,CAIRPRGGGYEQYF
TRBV5-1,CASSDDGREETQYF
TRBV5-1,CASSLGIRAGGDHSYNEQFF
TRBV5-1,CASSLDATVYGYTF
TRBV28,CASSPIDRGEEQYF
TRBV12-3/TRBV12-4,CASTEGQLQETQYF
TRBV20-1,CSAPSVSSYNEQFF
TRBV6-5,CASRTGFSGANVRTF
TRBV5-6,CASSFSRTGDQFF
TRBV29-1,CSVDPLGQTNTEAFF
TRBV7-2,CASSFLQPRLYKYNEQYF
TRBV10-3,CAISGSQVDTQYF
TRBV5-1,CASRSKPNTGELFF
TRBV4-2,CASSPNTGVYGYTF
TRBV5-1,CASSLEAPGVNEQFF
TRBV20-1,CSASRASGRSDEQFF
TRBV29-1,CSVAQTTVISYGYTF
TRBV7-9,CASSLRGSKTQYF
TRBV27,CASRVAGEETQYF
TRBV5-1,CASSARQVADEQYF
TRBV12-3/TRBV12-4,CASTLGGNEAFF
TRBV6-6,CASSRPAGGELFF
TRBV5-1,CASSLVQPLRLVGGQETQYF
TRBV6-1,CASSGISGRRSDTQYF
TRBV5-6,CASSLGRELVEQYF
TRBV2,CASLPGSSYNEQFF
TRBV5-1,CASSADRGLNTEAFF